A selection of T cell receptor beta chains follows, all from one sample in a study of blood T cell repertoires in COVID-19. Produced via immunoSEQ multiplex PCR; TCRdb's table is partial and in-frame only. This sample yields 14,000 or so clones, of which 70% to 90% are seen a single time; 17% belongs to the top ten. The sequenced material came from peripheral blood. All receptors come from a human donor with active COVID-19. The donor label of this sample is uncertain. CDR3s leave out the opening cysteine and the closing phenylalanine or tryptophan. D genes are given only for firm matches.

V gene	D gene	J gene	CDR3 protein
TRBV27	-	TRBJ2-7	ASSFPRRDSHCEQY
TRBV5-1	TRBD1	TRBJ2-4	ASSLGTGLAKNIQY
TRBV5-4	TRBD1	TRBJ2-3	ASSLDRGTDTQY
TRBV5-1	-	TRBJ1-2	ASSLASGPYGYT
TRBV18	TRBD1	TRBJ1-3	ASSPGQVTGNTIY
TRBV15	-	TRBJ2-7	ATSRDKKPYEQY
TRBV6-6	-	TRBJ2-7	ASSSGVNEQY
TRBV7-6	TRBD2	TRBJ2-2	ASSLETSRATGELF
TRBV11-1	-	-	ASSLWGGDEQY
TRBV6-5	-	TRBJ2-7	ASSYSHRFGLTEQY
TRBV12-3/TRBV12-4	-	TRBJ2-1	ASSFGQSNEQF
TRBV18	-	TRBJ1-1	ASSASQGRTEAF
TRBV19	-	TRBJ1-5	ASTRGHLDQPQH
TRBV28	TRBD1	TRBJ2-1	ASSLFGQGMF
TRBV9	-	TRBJ1-2	ASSLGGPYGYT
TRBV2	-	TRBJ1-1	ATHLGTKNTEAF
TRBV11-2	TRBD1	TRBJ1-2	ASSLDGGTGPYGYT
TRBV12-5	TRBD1	TRBJ2-1	ASGLVNPGGRYNEQF
TRBV21-1	-	TRBJ2-7	ATAGIAGGPSYEQY
TRBV14	-	TRBJ2-1	ASSQRDWGYNEQF
TRBV5-4	TRBD2	TRBJ2-3	ASSPPGGTTDTQY
TRBV5-1	TRBD1	TRBJ2-7	ASSFGQGREQY
TRBV11-3	-	TRBJ2-1	ASSPRSREQF
TRBV29-1	TRBD1	TRBJ1-2	SVAFGQGYGYT
TRBV4-1	-	TRBJ2-7	ASSQVVEDEQY
TRBV29-1	TRBD1	TRBJ2-3	SATGTGDRDTQY